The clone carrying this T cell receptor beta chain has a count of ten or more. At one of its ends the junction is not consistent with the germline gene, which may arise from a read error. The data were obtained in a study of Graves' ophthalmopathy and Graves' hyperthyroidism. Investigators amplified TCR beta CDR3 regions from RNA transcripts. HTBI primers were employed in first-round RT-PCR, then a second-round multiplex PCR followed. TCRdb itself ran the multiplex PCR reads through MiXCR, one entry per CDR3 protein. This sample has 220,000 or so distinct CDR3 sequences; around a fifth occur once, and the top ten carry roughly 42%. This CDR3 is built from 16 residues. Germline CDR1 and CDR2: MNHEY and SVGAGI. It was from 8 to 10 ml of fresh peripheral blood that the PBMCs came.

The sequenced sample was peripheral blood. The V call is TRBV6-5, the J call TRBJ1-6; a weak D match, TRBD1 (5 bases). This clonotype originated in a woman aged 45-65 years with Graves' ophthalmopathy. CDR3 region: CASSYRDGGYNSPFHF. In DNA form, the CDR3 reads TGTGCCAGCAGTTACCGGGACGGTGGCTATAATTCACCCTTCCACTTT.